This TCR beta chain originates from a study of T cells in narcolepsy. Study-wide context: Enrolled donors included narcolepsy type 1 or type 2 patients and healthy controls. General study points: Autoreactive HCRT-specific and TRIB2-specific clonotypes were marked in same-patient CSF-versus-blood CD4+ comparisons. Healthy controls reportedly lacked the autoreactive clonotypes serially found in patients' blood.

Assay used: immunoSEQ multiplex PCR; TCRdb lists only in-frame clones, some missing. The profile shows 25,000 to 30,000 clones, over 80% of them singletons. In regard to this clone: Antigen unknown.

The TCR sequence derives from a human donor with narcolepsy. Sequences were obtained from CD45RA- memory CD4+ T cells from PBMCs.

The CDR3 reads CASSRETGYSNQPQHF. CDR3 nucleotides: TGTGCCAGCAGCCGAGAGACAGGATATAGCAATCAGCCCCAGCATTTT. This chain links TRBV7-8 with TRBJ1-5; TRBD1 might be the D (6 bases). Germline V lookup: CDR1 SGHVS, CDR2 FQNEAQ. CDR3 length: 16 amino acids. V was clipped by 5 bases and J by 0 bases, with 14 bases between them.